The next 25 T cell receptor beta chains were all read from a single sample in a study of CD8 T cells in Susac syndrome. An amount of RNA that ranged from roughly 0.45 to 1 ug was reverse transcribed with random hexamers. TCRdb used MiXCR to reprocess the immunoSEQ multiplex PCR reads, holding one entry per CDR3 protein. The sample carries 95,000 to 150,000 distinct CDR3 sequences, over 90% recorded once. The sequenced sample was CD8+ T cells from PBMCs. The source of these receptors is a human donor with Susac syndrome.

The J gene is TRBJ2-2, the V gene TRBV5-1; 10 nucleotides align to TRBD2. This CDR3 spans 18 amino acids. Germline values: CDR1 SGHRS, CDR2 YFSETQ. Losses at the gene ends were 0 bases for V and 1 base for J; bases not matched to a gene: 6. CDR3 in amino acids: CASSLGQGLAVNTGELFF. DNA of the CDR3: TGCGCCAGCAGCTTGGGGCAAGGACTAGCGGTGAACACCGGGGAGCTGTTTTTT.

The chain uses TRBV4-3 and TRBJ1-6; 7 bases align to TRBD1. Per the germline V gene, CDR1 is LGHNA and CDR2 is YSLEER. The CDR3 consists of 15 residues. Losses at the gene ends were 3 bases for V and 7 bases for J; bases not matched to a gene: 6. CDR3 in DNA: TGCGCCAGCAGCCAGGGGGACAGTAGCAATTCACCCCTCCACTTT. Amino acid sequence: CASSQGDSSNSPLHF.

The V and J genes are TRBV5-1 and TRBJ1-1; no clear D. The CDR3 totals 13 residues. CDR1 SGHRS and CDR2 YFSETQ come from the germline V gene. Between the trimmed V and J ends, which lost 1 base and 8 bases, there was a span of 12 bases. The DNA for the CDR3 is TGCGCCAGCAGCTTGCGTGGCTCGCGGGAAGCTTTCTTT. Protein: CASSLRGSREAFF.

V is TRBV7-2 and J is TRBJ2-5; TRBD1 matches 9 bases. CDR1 is SGHTA and CDR2 is FQGNSA in the germline V gene. V lost 4 bases, J lost 3 bases, and 12 bases stayed unmatched. The CDR3 sequence is 17 residues long. CDR3 nucleotide sequence: TGTGCCAGCAGCTCCAGCCCCGGGACAGGGTTTGAAGAGACCCAGTACTTC. Its protein is CASSSSPGTGFEETQYF.

This clonotype was seen only once. The CDR3 here is CASSDPSPQGVGSPLHF. Here the CDR3 DNA reads TGTGCCAGCAGTGACCCTTCCCCACAGGGGGTAGGCTCACCCCTCCACTTT. The rearrangement uses TRBV25-1 and TRBJ1-6, with TRBD1 identical over 8 bases. The germline V gene has CDR1 MGHDK and CDR2 SYGVNS. This CDR3 comprises 17 residues. The V gene end was trimmed by 3 bases and the J gene end by 10 bases; junction bases not matched to a gene: 14.

V usage is TRBV7-9 and J usage is TRBJ1-2; unclear D gene. The CDR3 covers 13 residues. Between the trimmed V and J ends, which lost 4 bases and 0 bases, there was a span of 6 bases. Germline V lookup: CDR1 SEHNR, CDR2 FQNEAQ (reference sequence). The CDR3 sequence is CASSYAANYGYTF. CDR3 nucleotide sequence: TGTGCCAGCAGCTACGCGGCTAACTATGGCTACACCTTC.

This sequence joins TRBV7-8 and TRBJ2-7, with TRBD1 matching 9 bases. Trimming removed 1 base from V and 3 bases from J; junction bases left unmatched: 4. The CDR3 is made up of 15 amino acids. Germline-derived CDR1 and CDR2 are SGHVS and FQNEAQ. CDR3 sequence reads: CASSLGQGVNYEQYF. DNA of the CDR3: TGTGCCAGCAGCTTAGGACAGGGGGTGAACTACGAGCAGTACTTC.

The chain carries TRBV3-1 and TRBJ2-7, with 13 bases matching TRBD2. Germline V gives CDR1 LGHDT, CDR2 YNNKEL (reference sequence). The CDR3 length is 15 residues. Germline trimming cut 4 bases from V and 5 bases from J; bases unmatched to any gene: 5. The CDR3, as DNA: TGTGCCAGCAGCCGGACTAGCGGGGGTGGGGACGAGCAGTACTTC. Translating gives CASSRTSGGGDEQYF.

The V gene is TRBV7-9, the J gene TRBJ2-4; tentative D call: TRBD1 (6 bases). Per germline, CDR1 SEHNR and CDR2 FQNEAQ (reference sequence). Trimming took 3 bases from V and 7 from J, leaving 13 bases between them. The CDR3 runs 14 residues. The CDR3 sequence: CASSFDRLGNIQYF. The CDR3 DNA is TGTGCCAGCAGCTTCGACAGGCTGGGGAACATTCAGTACTTC.

This chain connects TRBV3-1 to TRBJ2-7; 11 nucleotides align to TRBD2. CDR1 is LGHDT and CDR2 is YNNKEL in the germline V gene (reference sequence). This CDR3 is built from 16 residues. The J segment lost 6 bases and the V segment lost 3 bases, leaving 10 bases of the junction unmatched. CDR3 in amino acids: CASSQGPLAGVSEQYF. CDR3 bases: TGTGCCAGCAGCCAGGGACCACTAGCGGGGGTCAGCGAGCAGTACTTC.

This chain connects TRBV7-9 to TRBJ2-7; D may be TRBD1 (6 bases). The CDR3 loop spans 14 amino acids. Germline V gene sequence: CDR1 SEHNR, CDR2 FQNEAQ (reference sequence). Trimming removed 7 bases at V and 0 bases at J, with 13 bases between. The CDR3 DNA sequence: TGTGCCAGCAACCCCGGGACAAACTCCTACGAGCAGTACTTC. Amino acids: CASNPGTNSYEQYF.

The V gene is TRBV15, the J gene TRBJ1-4; D is possibly TRBD1 (5 bases). The CDR3 consists of 15 residues. Deletions cut 3 bases from V and 6 bases from J, with 14 bases between. Germline lookup yields CDR1 LNHNV and CDR2 YYDKDF (reference sequence). The CDR3 sequence: CATSSLGGAHEKLFF. CDR3 nucleotides: TGTGCCACCAGCAGCCTGGGCGGGGCTCATGAAAAACTGTTTTTT.

The gene calls are TRBV7-9 and TRBJ1-4; D may be TRBD1 (5 bases). V was pared by 3 bases and J by 3 bases, with 17 bases between. The germline V gene has CDR1 SEHNR and CDR2 FQNEAQ (reference sequence). The CDR3 consists of 17 residues. The CDR3: CASSFPKGRAANEKLFF. The CDR3, as DNA: TGTGCCAGCAGCTTCCCGAAGGGGCGGGCAGCTAATGAAAAACTGTTTTTT.

J is TRBJ1-5 and V is TRBV4-2; a weak D match, TRBD1 (6 bases). CDR3 size: 15 residues. Trimming pared 0 bases from V and 6 bases from J, leaving 12 bases between. CDR1 is LGHNA and CDR2 is YNFKEQ in the germline V gene. The CDR3 loop reads CASSQEEGGGQPQHF. The CDR3 nucleotides read TGTGCCAGCAGCCAAGAAGAGGGGGGAGGTCAGCCCCAGCATTTT.

This clonotype was seen once. The CDR3 here is CASSLVLDNYYGYTF. In nucleotides, the CDR3 is TGTGCCAGCAGCTTAGTCTTGGACAATTACTATGGCTACACCTTC. The V call is TRBV7-8, the J call TRBJ1-2, with D possibly matching TRBD1 (5 bases). This CDR3 has 15 residues. Trimming took off 1 base at V and 3 bases at J, with 12 bases between the two ends. Germline CDR1 is SGHVS and CDR2 is FQNEAQ.

The chain has TRBV30 and TRBJ1-1; D remains ambiguous. The CDR3 has 12 amino acids. Germline V gene sequence: CDR1 GTSNPN, CDR2 SVGIG (reference sequence). V shed 0 bases and J shed 9 bases, with 11 bases lying between them. In DNA, the CDR3 is TGTGCCTGGAGTGTAGTTGGTGGGCAAGCTTTCTTT. Its protein is CAWSVVGGQAFF. The variable domain in full, completed from reference TRBV30 and TRBJ1-1, reads SQTIHQWPATLVQPVGSPLSLECTVEGTSNPNLYWYRQAAGRGLQLLFYSVGIGQISSEVPQNLSASRPQDRQFILSSKKLLLSDSGFYLCAWSVVGGQAFFGQGTRLTVV.

The genes are TRBV20-1 and TRBJ2-5; D gene uncertain. Germline values: CDR1 DFQATT, CDR2 SNEGSKA (reference sequence). V was cut by 1 base and J by 3 bases, with 12 bases left in between. The CDR3 runs to 14 residues. The CDR3 DNA reads TGCAGTGCTAGAGCAATGCGCGGAAAAGAGACCCAGTACTTC. Protein product: CSARAMRGKETQYF.

CDR3 region: CATSSGMNTEAFF. The CDR3 coding sequence is TGTGCCACTTCTTCGGGGATGAACACTGAAGCTTTCTTT. The chain is built from TRBV19 and TRBJ1-1; D not certain. Germline-derived CDR1 and CDR2 are LNHDA and SQIVND (reference sequence). V was cut by 10 bases and J by 0 bases, with 12 bases left in between. CDR3 size: 13 residues.

The gene calls are TRBV20-1 and TRBJ2-3, with unresolved D. Trimming cost V 0 bases and J 2 bases, with 12 bases left between them. The CDR3 totals 15 residues. Germline lookup yields CDR1 DFQATT and CDR2 SNEGSKA (reference sequence). The CDR3 DNA reads as TGCAGTGCTAGAGATATTGGGTCCTCCACAGATACGCAGTATTTT. Protein product: CSARDIGSSTDTQYF.

This clonotype appeared once. The genes are TRBV29-1 and TRBJ1-1, with a weak D call TRBD1 (5 bases). Germline V gives CDR1 SQVTM, CDR2 ANQGSEA. The V end was cut by 5 bases, the J end by 10 bases, with 11 bases between. There are 10 residues in the CDR3. This CDR3 reads CSVYGGIAFF. DNA of the CDR3: TGCAGCGTTTACGGGGGTATAGCTTTCTTT.

The rearrangement joins TRBV30 to TRBJ1-5; D is ambiguous. Trimming took 3 bases from V and 4 from J, leaving 7 bases between them. This CDR3 comprises 12 residues. In germline, CDR1 is GTSNPN, CDR2 SVGIG (reference sequence). The chain's CDR3 is CAWSPSNQPQHF. The CDR3 DNA follows: TGTGCCTGGAGCCCTTCTAATCAGCCCCAGCATTTT.

V usage is TRBV27 and J usage is TRBJ2-1, with 10 bases lining up with TRBD2. CDR1 MNHEY and CDR2 SMNVEV come from the germline V gene (reference sequence). The junction had 20 bases not matched to a gene; V was cut back by 8 bases and J by 4 bases. CDR3 length equals 19 residues. The CDR3 region has the DNA TGTGCCAGCGGGTGGATGGCCGGGACTAGCGTCGAACGATACAATGAGCAGTTCTTC. Its protein is CASGWMAGTSVERYNEQFF.

This sequence joins TRBV3-1 and TRBJ2-3; 9 positions agree with TRBD2. The CDR3 extends over 19 amino acids. With 2 bases clipped from V and 0 bases from J, the junction kept 12 bases outside the gene matches. In germline, CDR1 is LGHDT, CDR2 YNNKEL (reference sequence). The CDR3 DNA sequence: TGTGCCAGCAGCCAATCACCCGTGACTAGCGGACAAAGCACAGATACGCAGTATTTT. This codes for CASSQSPVTSGQSTDTQYF.

The J gene is TRBJ2-7, the V gene TRBV12-3 or TRBV12-4, with D perhaps given as TRBD1 or TRBD2 (5 bases each). The V end lost 5 bases, the J end lost 2 bases, and 16 bases lay between the germline ends. The CDR3 has 15 residues. In DNA, the CDR3 is TGTGCCAGCAGTCGACCGGGCCGGGGCACCTACGAGCAGTACTTC. As protein: CASSRPGRGTYEQYF.

This clonotype was seen only once. The chain uses TRBV19 and TRBJ1-1; D uncertain. Trimming shortened V by 6 bases and J by 2 bases, and 7 bases separated the two germline ends. This CDR3 has 12 amino acids. Germline lookup yields CDR1 LNHDA and CDR2 SQIVND (reference sequence). DNA for the CDR3: TGTGCCAGTAGATCGGTCAACACTGAAGCTTTCTTT. It encodes CASRSVNTEAFF.